Following are 8 T cell receptor beta chains from one sample sequenced in a study of identical twins. One entry per CDR3 protein results from TCRdb running MiXCR on the 5' RACE reads. The sample carries about 520,000 distinct CDR3 sequences, roughly a fifth recorded once. The same data also went into a second study, on T cells expressing NK-cell markers.

Sequencing was performed on CD4+ T cells sorted from blood. These receptors were obtained from a woman younger than 30 in good health.

CDR3 sequence reads: CSALRQVHEQFF. The CDR3 nucleotides read TGCAGTGCTCTCCGACAGGTACATGAGCAGTTCTTC. V gene TRBV20-1 combines with J gene TRBJ2-1; a possible D gene is TRBD1 (6 bases). V gave up 5 bases and J gave up 8 bases, with 13 bases separating them. This CDR3 is 12 amino acids long. In germline, CDR1 is DFQATT, CDR2 SNEGSKA (reference sequence).

There are a few counts of this clonotype. V and J are TRBV28 and TRBJ1-2; a weak D match, TRBD1 (5 bases). Trimming took 8 bases from V and 3 from J, leaving 13 bases between them. CDR1 MDHEN and CDR2 SYDVKM come from the germline V gene. The CDR3 is 13 residues long. The CDR3: CASVLGRDYGYTF. In DNA, the CDR3 is TGTGCCAGCGTCTTGGGACGGGACTATGGCTACACCTTC.

The table lists this clonotype with a count of one. The chain links TRBV2 to TRBJ1-2; D is unresolved. The CDR3 consists of 14 residues. Germline CDR1 SNHLY, CDR2 FYNNEI. Trimming cost V 4 bases and J 6 bases, with 15 bases left between them. The CDR3, as DNA: TGTGCCAGCAGTGTTACGCCGTTCCTCGATGGCTACACCTTC. Translated, it gives CASSVTPFLDGYTF.

This clonotype was counted between two and nine times. The chain carries TRBV11-2 and TRBJ1-6; no clear D gene. This CDR3 is 15 amino acids long. V lost 3 bases to trimming and J lost 7 bases, with 13 bases between them. Germline CDR1 and CDR2: SGHAT and FQNNGV. The CDR3 nucleotides are TGTGCCAGCAGCTTTCGTGTCCCAGAGAATTCACCCCTCCACTTT. Translating it yields CASSFRVPENSPLHF.

V gene TRBV2 combines with J gene TRBJ2-1; 9 bases align to TRBD1. This CDR3 region has 15 residues. From germline, CDR1 is SNHLY and CDR2 FYNNEI. The V gene end was trimmed by 8 bases and the J gene end by 7 bases; junction bases not matched to a gene: 12. DNA for the CDR3: TGTGCCAGCGGACTTATCGGACAGGGGATGAATGAGCAGTTCTTC. Protein product: CASGLIGQGMNEQFF.

The chain employs TRBV20-1 and TRBJ2-1; no reliable D call. The germline CDR1 and CDR2 sequences are DFQATT and SNEGSKA (reference sequence). V gave up 6 bases and J gave up 0 bases, with 15 bases separating them. The CDR3 loop spans 15 amino acids. The CDR3 nucleotides are TGCAGTGCGAGTCGTCCGGGCCCCTCCTACAATGAGCAGTTCTTC. Translating it yields CSASRPGPSYNEQFF.

V is TRBV5-1 and J is TRBJ2-1; D unclear. Germline loops: CDR1 SGHRS, CDR2 YFSETQ. This CDR3 has 14 amino acids. V was cut by 1 base and J by 0 bases, with 5 bases left in between. This CDR3 is CASSLKDSYNEQFF. The CDR3 nucleotides are TGCGCCAGCAGCTTGAAGGACTCCTACAATGAGCAGTTCTTC.

The CDR3 DNA sequence: TGTGCCACCCCTGGCCGGGCAACTGAAGCTTTCTTT. It is translated as CATPGRATEAFF. This sequence joins TRBV12-3 or TRBV12-4 and TRBJ1-1; D is uncertain. V was pared by 10 bases and J by 5 bases, with 14 bases between. The CDR3 has 12 amino acids.